The clone carrying this T cell receptor (beta chain) was seen just once. This sample was included in a study of T cell changes during pregnancy in multiple sclerosis. Some clones are missing from TCRdb's copy, which holds only in-frame ones; the method was immunoSEQ multiplex PCR. The table includes 80,000 to 95,000 clones, 93% detected once. Germline V CDR1 and CDR2: SGHNT, YENEEA. This CDR3 contains 16 residues. V lost 1 base to trimming and J lost 4 bases; unmatched junction nucleotides: 6. This TCR was sampled from a female donor in good health, enrolled as a control in a pregnancy study. Sequenced here: peripheral blood, sampled in the third trimester of pregnancy. This chain connects TRBV11-3 to TRBJ2-1; 8 nucleotides align to TRBD2. CDR3 coding DNA: TGTGCCAGCAGCTTAGCCTCAGCGGGGGTTTACAATGAGCAGTTCTTC. Translated: CASSLASAGVYNEQFF.